This T cell receptor (beta chain) was found in a study of T cell changes during pregnancy in multiple sclerosis. Generated by immunoSEQ multiplex PCR, the TCRdb table keeps only in-frame clones and is missing some. This table holds around 57,000 clones, 80% to 90% found once. Sequences were derived from peripheral blood, sampled in the first trimester of pregnancy. This sequence was found in a female donor with multiple sclerosis, enrolled in a pregnancy study.

CDR3 in amino acids: CASSYKKGYETQYF. The CDR3 DNA reads as TGTGCCAGCAGTTATAAGAAGGGGTACGAGACCCAGTACTTC. The chain joins TRBV6-6 to TRBJ2-5; D perhaps matches TRBD1 (5 bases). CDR1 and CDR2 (germline): MNHNY, SVGAGI (reference sequence). The CDR3 runs to 14 residues. V gave up 3 bases and J gave up 5 bases, with 13 bases separating them.